The source of this TCR beta chain is a study of CD8 T cells in Susac syndrome. Study conclusions and caveats: The authors acknowledged that the study's TCR sequencing and HLA analysis involved relatively few individuals.

For this clonotype: Its antigen is unknown.

This CDR3 is built from 13 residues. The germline V gene has CDR1 SGDLS and CDR2 YYNGEE. Trimming stripped 4 bases from V and 4 bases from J, with 11 bases between. Reverse transcription of roughly 0.5 to 1 ug RNA was carried out with random hexamers. TCR beta CDR3 was amplified by immunoSEQ multiplex PCR. This amplification extended across 54 Vbeta and 13 Jbeta segments. Via MiXCR, TCRdb re-called the immunoSEQ multiplex PCR reads, giving one row per CDR3 protein. The data contain roughly 110,000 distinct CDR3 sequences, approximately 93% of them singletons. TCR beta sequencing was performed on blood CD8+ and CD4+ T cells.

The rearrangement links TRBV9 to TRBJ2-5, with a possible D match to TRBD1 (6 bases). This receptor was identified in a human donor with Susac syndrome. Specimen: CD8+ T cells from PBMCs. The CDR3 here is CASSPGRGETQYF. DNA for the CDR3: TGTGCCAGCAGCCCCGGCAGGGGAGAGACCCAGTACTTC.